The rows below give T cell receptor beta chains drawn from one sample of a study of cytomegalovirus exposure and HLA in healthy donors. The data were produced by immunoSEQ multiplex PCR, yet TCRdb's version contains in-frame clones alone and is incomplete. The sample contains 150,000 or so clones, 75% to 90% of which appear only once. Sequenced: PBMCs. All receptors derive from a woman aged 25 to 39 in good health and CMV-seropositive. Both conserved end residues are part of each CDR3. D genes are given only for firm matches. Clone sizes are given selectively: once, few, many, or a class where the clone is expanded.

>-|TRBJ2-5|-|TRBV4-1
CASSRAGQASQETQYF
TGCGCCAGCAGCCGTGCAGGACAAGCCAGCCAAGAGACCCAGTACTTC
>TRBD2|TRBJ2-1|-|TRBV6-6
CASSRRGGLYNEQFF
TGTGCCAGCAGTCGTCGGGGGGGCCTCTACAATGAGCAGTTCTTC
>-|TRBJ1-2|-|TRBV6-5
CASSYPVGGGYGYTF
TGTGCCAGCAGTTACCCCGTAGGTGGCGGGTATGGCTACACCTTC
>-|TRBJ1-6|-|TRBV30
CAWSGASPLHF
TGTGCCTGGAGTGGGGCGTCACCCCTCCACTTT
>TRBD1|TRBJ2-3|-|TRBV2
CASSGDRGQVIDTQYF
TGTGCCAGCAGTGGGGACAGGGGGCAAGTAATTGATACGCAGTATTTT
>TRBD2|TRBJ2-1|once|TRBV28
CASSSPRVGGRGNEQFF
TGTGCCAGCAGTTCCCCCCGAGTGGGCGGGAGGGGGAATGAGCAGTTCTTC
>TRBD2|TRBJ2-5|-|TRBV7-9
CASSQGTSGGLGETQYF
TGTGCCAGCAGCCAAGGGACTAGCGGGGGACTAGGGGAGACCCAGTACTTC
>TRBD2|TRBJ2-3|-|TRBV11-2
CASSSLAGKADTQYF
TGTGCCAGCTCGTCTTTAGCGGGAAAGGCAGATACGCAGTATTTT
>TRBD1|TRBJ2-1|-|TRBV4-1
CASSQPLRQGYSYNEQFF
TGCGCCAGCAGCCAGCCCCTACGACAGGGTTACTCCTACAATGAGCAGTTCTTC
>-|TRBJ2-1|-|TRBV11-3
CASSIPPRDTPFF
TGTGCCAGCAGCATCCCACCACGGGACACTCCGTTCTTC
>-|TRBJ2-3|-|TRBV13
CASSPRGFASTDTQYF
TGTGCCAGCAGCCCCCGGGGGTTTGCAAGCACAGATACGCAGTATTTT
>-|TRBJ1-5|few|TRBV2
CASSGQTKWTPQHF
TGTGCCAGCAGCGGACAGACCAAGTGGACGCCCCAGCATTTT
>TRBD1|TRBJ2-6|-|TRBV29-1
CSAGTGGRSGANVLTF
TGCAGCGCGGGGACAGGGGGCCGCTCTGGGGCCAACGTCCTGACTTTC
>-|TRBJ2-3|-|TRBV2
CASSGERTDTQYF
TGTGCCAGCAGTGGAGAACGTACCGATACGCAGTATTTT
>-|TRBJ2-7|-|TRBV14
CASSQHSYEQYF
TGTGCCAGCAGCCAACACTCCTACGAGCAGTACTTC
>TRBD1|TRBJ2-5|-|TRBV4-1
CASSPRGLGETQYF
TGCGCCAGCAGCCCTAGGGGGCTAGGTGAGACCCAGTACTTC
>TRBD1|TRBJ1-1|-|TRBV7-8
CASNDRDFMNTEAFF
TGTGCCAGCAACGACAGGGACTTTATGAACACTGAAGCTTTCTTT
>-|TRBJ1-6|-|TRBV6-6
CASSTGATDNSPLHF
TGTGCCAGCAGCACAGGCGCAACCGATAATTCACCCCTCCACTTT
>-|TRBJ1-3|few|TRBV7-9
CASSLASGNTIYF
TGTGCCAGCAGCTTAGCGTCGGGAAACACCATATATTTT
>-|TRBJ2-5|-|TRBV18
CASSPGLQETQYF
TGTGCCAGCTCACCGGGGCTTCAAGAGACCCAGTACTTC
>TRBD2|TRBJ2-1|-|TRBV6-6
CASSGVAGGPDNEQFF
TGTGCCAGCAGTGGGGTAGCGGGAGGGCCGGACAATGAGCAGTTCTTC
>-|TRBJ1-2|once|TRBV7-8
CASSLDAGNYGYTF
TGTGCCAGCAGCTTAGATGCAGGGAACTATGGCTACACCTTC
>-|TRBJ2-6|-|TRBV19
CASSTTYLSGANVLTF
TGTGCCAGTAGTACAACTTACCTCTCTGGGGCCAACGTCCTGACTTTC
>-|TRBJ2-1|-|TRBV6-1
CASSGGLALRTEQFF
TGTGCCAGCAGTGGGGGACTGGCCCTCCGGACGGAGCAGTTCTTC
>-|TRBJ2-1|-|TRBV4-2
CASSQARDEQFF
TGTGCCAGCAGCCAGGCCCGGGATGAGCAGTTCTTC
>TRBD1|TRBJ1-2|once|TRBV6-5
CASSYRDRANYGYTF
TGTGCCAGCAGTTATCGGGACAGAGCTAACTATGGCTACACCTTC
>TRBD1|TRBJ1-1|once|TRBV28
CASSIALGQGNTEAFF
TGTGCCAGCAGTATTGCTTTGGGACAGGGGAACACTGAAGCTTTCTTT
>-|TRBJ2-1|-|TRBV2
CASSPFSNEQFF
TGTGCCAGCAGCCCCTTTTCTAATGAGCAGTTCTTC
>-|TRBJ1-5|-|TRBV5-4
CASTEQRGSNQPQHF
TGTGCCAGCACCGAGCAGCGCGGTAGCAATCAGCCCCAGCATTTT
>-|TRBJ1-1|-|TRBV5-6
CASSLMPGTEAFF
TGTGCCAGCAGCTTGATGCCGGGAACTGAAGCTTTCTTT
>TRBD1|TRBJ1-1|-|TRBV5-1
CASSSGQGLNTEAFF
TGCGCCAGCAGCTCGGGACAGGGCCTGAACACTGAAGCTTTCTTT
>TRBD2|TRBJ2-1|once|TRBV13
CASSLLSGGANEQFF
TGTGCCAGCAGCTTATTGAGCGGGGGGGCCAATGAGCAGTTCTTC
>-|TRBJ2-7|-|TRBV5-1
CASSASGVEQYF
TGCGCCAGCAGCGCCTCCGGGGTCGAGCAGTACTTC
>TRBD1|TRBJ1-1|-|TRBV5-5
CASSSLQGHNFPEAFF
TGTGCCAGCAGCTCCTTACAGGGGCACAACTTCCCTGAAGCTTTCTTT
>TRBD1|TRBJ2-7|-|TRBV4-1
CASSPVLAGRGTFSPSYEQYF
TGCGCCAGCAGCCCCGTACTGGCAGGCAGGGGGACGTTTTCCCCCTCCTACGAGCAGTACTTC
>TRBD1|TRBJ2-7|-|TRBV9
CASSVATGDTYEQYF
TGTGCCAGCAGCGTAGCGACAGGGGACACCTACGAGCAGTACTTC
>-|TRBJ2-5|-|TRBV18
CASSPRLEETQYF
TGTGCCAGCTCACCCCGCTTAGAAGAGACCCAGTACTTC
>-|TRBJ2-5|-|TRBV5-4
CASSPSGMRETQYF
TGTGCCAGCAGTCCTTCGGGGATGAGGGAGACCCAGTACTTC
>-|TRBJ1-6|few|TRBV11-2
CASAAVGYSPLHF
TGTGCCAGCGCGGCAGTCGGCTATTCACCCCTCCACTTT
>TRBD1|TRBJ1-1|-|TRBV28
CASRRTGGEYTEAFF
TGTGCCAGCAGGCGGACAGGGGGCGAATACACTGAAGCTTTCTTT
>TRBD1|TRBJ1-2|-|TRBV6-1
CASSERQQGPGYTF
TGTGCCAGCAGTGAAAGGCAACAGGGGCCTGGCTACACCTTC
>-|TRBJ2-1|-|TRBV15
CATSRDQVTRDNEQFF
TGTGCCACCAGCAGAGATCAGGTGACTAGAGACAATGAGCAGTTCTTC
>TRBD2|TRBJ2-3|-|TRBV13
CASSLRLAVTDTQYF
TGTGCCAGCAGCTTACGGCTAGCGGTCACAGATACGCAGTATTTT
>-|TRBJ2-7|-|TRBV23-1
CASSHPHPSQIGPYEQYF
TGCGCCAGCAGTCATCCCCACCCGTCCCAAATTGGGCCCTACGAGCAGTACTTC
>-|TRBJ1-4|-|TRBV15
CATSPRTSQNEKLFF
TGTGCCACCAGCCCTCGGACAAGTCAAAATGAAAAACTGTTTTTT
>TRBD1|TRBJ1-2|-|TRBV19
CASSRDRALSGYTF
TGTGCCAGTAGCAGGGACAGGGCCCTTTCTGGCTACACCTTC
>TRBD1|TRBJ1-1|-|TRBV6-1
CASSEETGGTEAFF
TGTGCCAGCAGTGAAGAGACAGGGGGCACTGAAGCTTTCTTT
>TRBD1|TRBJ2-7|-|TRBV5-1
CASSGGTGAYEQYF
TGCGCCAGCAGCGGGGGGACAGGGGCCTACGAGCAGTACTTC